This paragraph covers one T cell receptor beta chain sequence. What it recognizes is unknown. V gave up 6 bases and J gave up 2 bases, with 10 bases separating them. The length of the CDR3 is 13 residues. This sample is part of a study of T cell responses to AZD1222 COVID-19 vaccine. Whole-study results and caveats: Seropositive at baseline were only five or six AZD1222 recipients. Females made up more of the donors, who were largely white British, and clonal diversity may have come out too low. Spike was spanned by vaccine-associated CD4 TCRs, which were dominant at 160-218 and 743-854. Elevations in Spike-specific TCR breadth and depth followed administration of two AZD1222 doses.

Produced via immunoSEQ multiplex PCR; TCRdb's table is partial and in-frame only. The sample carries over 150,000 clones, 80% to 95% recorded once. The rearrangement joins TRBV12-3 or TRBV12-4 to TRBJ1-1; D uncertain. The source material was peripheral blood, sampled on day 0 of AZD1222 vaccination. The clonotype comes from an adult in good health. The CDR3 spells CASSQYANTEAFF. CDR3 nucleotide sequence: TGTGCCAGCAGCCAGTACGCTAACACTGAAGCTTTCTTT.